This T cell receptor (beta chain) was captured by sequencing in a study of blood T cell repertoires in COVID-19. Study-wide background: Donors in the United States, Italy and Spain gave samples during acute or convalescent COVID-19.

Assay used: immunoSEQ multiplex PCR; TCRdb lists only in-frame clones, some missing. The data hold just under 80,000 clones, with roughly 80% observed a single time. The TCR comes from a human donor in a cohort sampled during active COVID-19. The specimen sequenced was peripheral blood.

CDR3 sequence reads: CATSRVRTGSYGYTF. CDR3 nucleotide sequence: TGTGCCACCAGCAGAGTAAGGACAGGGTCGTATGGCTACACCTTC. V gene TRBV15 combines with J gene TRBJ1-2; 8 bases fit TRBD1. The CDR3 is 15 amino acids. Germline V lookup: CDR1 LNHNV, CDR2 YYDKDF (reference sequence). Trimming cost V 1 base and J 5 bases; bases outside gene matches: 6.